These 17 T cell receptor beta chains came from one sample sequenced in a study of blood T cell repertoires in COVID-19. Generated by immunoSEQ multiplex PCR, the TCRdb table keeps only in-frame clones and is missing some. The sample lists over 250,000 clones; 75% to 90% were seen once. Material: peripheral blood. The receptors were gathered from a woman aged 70-85 years with COVID-19, enrolled during active disease.

The rearrangement links TRBV27 to TRBJ2-1, with TRBD1 matching 7 bases. Germline trimming cut 3 bases from V and 1 base from J; bases unmatched to any gene: 3. The CDR3 sequence is 15 residues long. The germline V gene encodes CDR1 MNHEY and CDR2 SMNVEV (reference sequence). CDR3: CASSLGRGSYNEQFF. The CDR3 coding sequence is TGTGCCAGCAGTTTGGGCAGGGGGTCCTACAATGAGCAGTTCTTC.

The chain links TRBV11-2 to TRBJ2-1, with TRBD2 identical over 9 bases. Germline CDR1 and CDR2: SGHAT and FQNNGV. Unmatched junction bases numbered 9, after V lost 2 bases and J lost 10 bases. The CDR3 is 15 residues long. The CDR3 coding sequence is TGTGCCAGCAGCTTAAATGCGGGAGGGTCGAAGGAGCAGTTCTTC. This codes for CASSLNAGGSKEQFF.

The chain joins TRBV5-6 to TRBJ2-5; 7 positions match TRBD2. The V gene's germline CDR1 is SGHDT and CDR2 YYEEEE. The CDR3 runs to 12 residues. V trimming: 8 bases; J trimming: 4 bases; junction bases outside the gene matches: 5. Here the CDR3 reads CASGGGGETQYF. The CDR3, as DNA: TGTGCCAGTGGTGGCGGGGGAGAGACCCAGTACTTC. Full variable domain (rest looked up from reference TRBV5-6 and TRBJ2-5): DAGVTQSPTHLIKTRGQQVTLRCSPKSGHDTVSWYQQALGQGPQFIFQYYEEEERQRGNFPDRFSGHQFPNYSSELNVNALLLGDSALYLCASGGGGETQYFGPGTRLLVL.

The rearrangement joins TRBV19 to TRBJ1-2, with D possibly TRBD1 on 5 matching bases. Trimming removed 6 bases from V and 5 bases from J, with 16 bases in between. Germline CDR1 reads LNHDA; CDR2 reads SQIVND (reference sequence). The length of the CDR3 is 14 residues. DNA of the CDR3: TGTGCCAGTAGGAATGGAGGGACCGAGTATGGCTACACCTTC. Its protein product is CASRNGGTEYGYTF.

The CDR3: CASSPDGSGGNTIYF. DNA of the CDR3: TGTGCCAGCAGCCCTGACGGATCGGGTGGAAACACCATATATTTT. V gene TRBV7-2 combines with J gene TRBJ1-3, with D uncertain. The CDR3 consists of 15 residues. V was cut by 5 bases and J by 3 bases, with 14 bases left in between. Germline-derived CDR1 and CDR2 are SGHTA and FQGNSA. The variable domain in full, with the rest retrieved from reference TRBV7-2 and TRBJ1-3, is GAGVSQSPSNKVTEKGKDVELRCDPISGHTALYWYRQSLGQGLEFLIYFQGNSAPDKSGLPSDRFSAERTGGSVSTLTIQRTQQEDSAVYLCASSPDGSGGNTIYFGEGSWLTVV.

The chain recombines TRBV6-6 with TRBJ1-5; no definite D call. CDR1 MNHNY and CDR2 SVGAGI come from the germline V gene (reference sequence). Trimming stripped 6 bases from V and 1 base from J, with 10 bases between. The CDR3 has 14 amino acids. Here the CDR3 DNA reads TGTGCCAGCAGCCCGTCGGGGAGCAATCAGCCCCAGCATTTT. Its translation is CASSPSGSNQPQHF.

This clone was detected a few times. The V call is TRBV6-2 or TRBV6-3, the J call TRBJ1-5; 7 bases match TRBD1. The germline V gene encodes CDR1 MNHEY and CDR2 SVGEGT. V lost 5 bases, J lost 4 bases, and 8 bases stayed unmatched. CDR3 size: 15 residues. The CDR3 bases are TGTGCCAGCAGTCCGACAGGGTCTGGAAATCAGCCCCAGCATTTT. Translating gives CASSPTGSGNQPQHF.

The chain recombines TRBV11-2 with TRBJ2-7; tentatively, D is TRBD2 (6 bases). Looked up from germline, CDR1 is SGHAT and CDR2 is FQNNGV. V dropped 5 bases and J dropped 7 bases, with 9 bases sitting between them. This CDR3 has 11 amino acids. CDR3 bases: TGTGCCAGCAGCCAGGCGGGGGAGCAGTACTTC. It yields the protein CASSQAGEQYF.

V usage is TRBV6-5 and J usage is TRBJ2-1, with 8 bases aligning to TRBD2. The CDR3 loop spans 15 amino acids. Germline CDR1 and CDR2: MNHEY and SVGAGI. V gave up 6 bases and J gave up 5 bases; unmatched junction bases: 9. For the CDR3, the DNA is TGTGCCAGCAGCGACGGGAGGGAGCGGGACAATGAGCAGTTCTTC. Amino acid sequence: CASSDGRERDNEQFF.

The CDR3 region has the DNA TGTGCCAGCAGTGTTGGAGGGATTAATGAAAAACTGTTTTTT. It specifies CASSVGGINEKLFF. The rearrangement uses TRBV25-1 and TRBJ1-4; D is ambiguous. V gave up 4 bases and J gave up 4 bases, with 10 bases separating them. CDR1 is MGHDK and CDR2 is SYGVNS in the germline V gene. This CDR3 has 14 residues.

Here the CDR3 reads CAISAGESNQPQHF. The CDR3 DNA is TGTGCCATCAGTGCAGGGGAAAGCAATCAGCCCCAGCATTTT. The chain recombines TRBV10-3 with TRBJ1-5; possibly TRBD1 for D (6 bases). The CDR3 spans 14 residues. The V gene's germline CDR1 is ENHRY and CDR2 SYGVKD. V was trimmed by 4 bases and J by 1 base, leaving 8 bases between them.

CDR3 nucleotide sequence: TGTGCCAGCAGCTTAGGGGGACAGGGAAACACTGAAGCTTTCTTT. Its protein product is CASSLGGQGNTEAFF. V is TRBV11-3 and J is TRBJ1-1, with 9 nucleotides matching TRBD1. V gave up 1 base and J gave up 2 bases; unmatched junction bases: 2. CDR3 length equals 15 residues. Germline loops: CDR1 SGHNT, CDR2 YENEEA.

The rearrangement uses TRBV19 and TRBJ1-2; D remains unclear. V was cut by 5 bases and J by 3 bases, with 13 bases left in between. CDR3 length equals 14 residues. Germline V CDR1 and CDR2: LNHDA, SQIVND (reference sequence). The CDR3 DNA reads as TGTGCCAGTAGTCCAGGCGGGATGGACTATGGCTACACCTTC. It specifies CASSPGGMDYGYTF.

This CDR3 is CASSQSPRGQPQHF. The CDR3 DNA follows: TGCGCCAGCAGTCAATCTCCCCGGGGTCAGCCCCAGCATTTT. The chain uses TRBV23-1 and TRBJ1-5; D unclear. TRBV23-1 is placed among ORFs of uncertain function. The CDR3 spans 14 residues. V lost 0 bases, J lost 6 bases, and 9 bases lay in between.

In nucleotides, the CDR3 is TGTGCCAGTAGGCAAGGGGGCTCGGGTGCCGGGGAGCTGTTTTTT. It encodes CASRQGGSGAGELFF. The chain uses TRBV19 and TRBJ2-2, with 7 bases identical to TRBD1. With V trimmed by 6 bases and J by 6 bases, 10 bases remained unmatched. Germline lookup yields CDR1 LNHDA and CDR2 SQIVND (reference sequence). The CDR3 covers 15 residues.

This clone was seen at least ten times. The V gene is TRBV14, the J gene TRBJ1-4; D possibly corresponds to TRBD1 (5 bases). Trimming removed 5 bases from V and 6 bases from J, with 13 bases in between. Germline V gives CDR1 SGHDN, CDR2 FVKESK. This CDR3 spans 14 amino acids. This CDR3 reads CASSSQGMDEKLFF. The CDR3 region has the DNA TGTGCCAGCAGCTCCCAGGGCATGGATGAAAAACTGTTTTTT.

The J gene is TRBJ2-5, the V gene TRBV12-5; perhaps TRBD2 as D (6 bases). Germline V gene data show CDR1 as LGHNT and CDR2 as FRNRAP. There are 14 residues in the CDR3. With 9 bases removed from V and 2 bases from J, the gap between germline ends came to 16 bases. DNA of the CDR3: TGTGCTAGCGGTAGCGGCTACGAGCAAGAGACCCAGTACTTC. Amino acids: CASGSGYEQETQYF. The whole variable domain, remainder taken from reference TRBV12-5 and TRBJ2-5, is DARVTQTPRHKVTEMGQEVTMRCQPILGHNTVFWYRQTMMQGLELLAYFRNRAPLDDSGMPKDRFSAEMPDATLATLKIQPSEPRDSAVYFCASGSGYEQETQYFGPGTRLLVL.